The clone carrying this T cell receptor beta chain was counted a few times. The antigen is unknown. The data belong to a study of identical twins. MiXCR was run by TCRdb on the 5' RACE reads, yielding one entry per CDR3 protein. The table lists 1.5 million or so distinct CDR3 sequences, less than 40% of them singletons. Study-level findings and limits: Conclusions leaned on cross-sectional statistical analysis and did not track the same donors over time. The more abundant beta clonotypes in cord blood had fewer insertions, and memory repertoires did not show this.

CDR3 size: 17 residues. CDR1 and CDR2 (germline): SGHDT, YYEEEE. Deletions cut 0 bases from V and 2 bases from J, with 16 bases between. The source is a newborn girl in good health. The rearrangement links TRBV5-6 to TRBJ2-3, with D unclear. The sequenced sample was cord blood. This CDR3 is CASSLGSYISDTDTQYF. Written as DNA, the CDR3 is TGTGCCAGCAGCTTGGGGAGCTATATCTCGGACACAGATACGCAGTATTTT.